The 12 T cell receptor beta chains in this list originate from one sample, sequenced in a study of cytomegalovirus exposure and HLA in healthy donors. PCR involved 60 Vbeta and 13 Jbeta primers. The data were produced by immunoSEQ multiplex PCR, yet TCRdb's version contains in-frame clones alone and is incomplete. The table lists about 240,000 clones, approximately 80% of them singletons, with about 7.5% in the top ten. Sequenced sample: PBMCs. Receptors originate from a woman in her fifties or sixties in good health and CMV-seropositive.

The chain couples TRBV5-1 to TRBJ2-3; tentatively, D is TRBD2 (6 bases). Trimming took off 0 bases at V and 2 bases at J, with 13 bases between the two ends. The CDR3 runs 16 residues. Germline V gene sequence: CDR1 SGHRS, CDR2 YFSETQ. Written as DNA, the CDR3 is TGCGCCAGCAGCTTGGAGCTTAGCGGAGACACAGATACGCAGTATTTT. It is translated as CASSLELSGDTDTQYF. The variable domain in full, completed from reference TRBV5-1 and TRBJ2-3, reads KAGVTQTPRYLIKTRGQQVTLSCSPISGHRSVSWYQQTPGQGLQFLFEYFSETQRNKGNFPGRFSGRQFSNSRSEMNVSTLELGDSALYLCASSLELSGDTDTQYFGPGTRLTVL.

The V call is TRBV7-9, the J call TRBJ2-7; tentative D call: TRBD2 (6 bases). Germline V gene lookup returns CDR1 SEHNR and CDR2 FQNEAQ (reference sequence). CDR3 size: 14 residues. V was clipped by 2 bases and J by 2 bases, with 10 bases between them. CDR3 sequence reads: CASSLKRAPYEQYF. CDR3 sequence (DNA): TGTGCCAGCAGCTTAAAGCGGGCTCCCTACGAGCAGTACTTC. Variable domain in full (rest from reference TRBV7-9 and TRBJ2-7): DTGVSQNPRHKITKRGQNVTFRCDPISEHNRLYWYRQTLGQGPEFLTYFQNEAQLEKSRLLSDRFSAERPKGSFSTLEIQRTEQGDSAMYLCASSLKRAPYEQYFGPGTRLTVT.

The chain recombines TRBV15 with TRBJ1-4, with 8 bases fitting TRBD1. The junction had 13 bases not matched to a gene; V was cut back by 0 bases and J by 10 bases. The CDR3 has 17 residues. Germline V gene data show CDR1 as LNHNV and CDR2 as YYDKDF (reference sequence). CDR3 loop: CATSRDQVDRGAGKLFF. The CDR3 bases are TGTGCCACCAGCAGAGATCAAGTAGACAGGGGCGCCGGAAAACTGTTTTTT.

This clone was seen only once. This chain links TRBV4-1 with TRBJ1-1, with unresolved D. CDR1 and CDR2 (germline): MGHRA, YSYEKL. The CDR3 spans 17 residues. The V end lost 1 base, the J end lost 1 base, and 16 bases lay between the germline ends. CDR3 DNA sequence: TGCGCCAGCAGCCAAGCCGAAGGCTTCGGAGCGAACACTGAAGCTTTCTTT. Amino acid sequence: CASSQAEGFGANTEAFF.

This chain connects TRBV28 to TRBJ2-1; D call uncertain. Germline CDR1 and CDR2: MDHEN and SYDVKM. This CDR3 has 14 residues. Trimming took off 6 bases at V and 0 bases at J, with 9 bases between the two ends. In DNA, the CDR3 is TGTGCCAGCAGAACAAGGAGCTCCTACAATGAGCAGTTCTTC. Translating it yields CASRTRSSYNEQFF.

This clone was found once. This sequence joins TRBV30 and TRBJ2-7, with a weak D call TRBD2 (5 bases). Trimming took 3 bases from V and 7 from J, leaving 13 bases between them. The CDR3 extends over 12 amino acids. CDR1 is GTSNPN, CDR2 SVGIG, per germline (reference sequence). CDR3 in DNA: TGTGCCTGGAGCCCCGGGGTATCAGAGCAGTACTTC. Protein sequence: CAWSPGVSEQYF.

The V gene is TRBV10-3, the J gene TRBJ1-6, with D possibly being TRBD1 (6 bases). Germline V lookup: CDR1 ENHRY, CDR2 SYGVKD. Trimming pared 6 bases from V and 5 bases from J, leaving 17 bases between. CDR3 size: 16 residues. CDR3 sequence reads: CAISNQGGANNSPLHF. CDR3 nucleotide sequence: TGTGCCATCAGCAACCAAGGGGGGGCCAATAATTCACCCCTCCACTTT.

The chain combines TRBV10-3 with TRBJ1-2; D is undetermined. This CDR3 has 13 residues. V lost 9 bases and J 8 bases, leaving 19 bases between the germline ends. Germline-derived CDR1 and CDR2 are ENHRY and SYGVKD. For the CDR3, the DNA is TGTGCCATTGAGCCACCGAGACACTTGGGCTACACCTTC. Translation gives CAIEPPRHLGYTF.

The chain employs TRBV4-1 and TRBJ2-5; D is perhaps TRBD2 (5 bases). The end of the DNA fits TRBJ2-7 better, so the J call may be wrong. Germline V CDR1 and CDR2: MGHRA, YSYEKL. The length of the CDR3 is 15 residues. The CDR3 here is CASSPSAASSYEQYF. CDR3 sequence (DNA): TGCGCCAGCAGCCCTTCAGCGGCATCCTCCTACGAGCAGTACTTC.

The chain is built from TRBV5-4 and TRBJ2-5; 7 bases are a match to TRBD2. V dropped 0 bases and J dropped 7; count of bases not matched to a gene: 6. This CDR3 spans 14 amino acids. Germline V CDR1 and CDR2: SGHNT, YYREEE (reference sequence). The CDR3 here is CASSLGGGPGTQYF. CDR3 nucleotide sequence: TGTGCCAGCAGCTTGGGGGGAGGGCCGGGGACCCAGTACTTC.

The gene calls are TRBV5-4 and TRBJ2-7; TRBD2 agrees at 7 bases. The CDR3 is 15 residues long. V lost 3 bases to trimming and J lost 1 base; unmatched junction nucleotides: 7. CDR1 is SGHNT, CDR2 YYREEE, per germline (reference sequence). The CDR3 bases are TGTGCCAGCAGCTCCTCTAGCGGCCTATCCTACGAGCAGTACTTC. It encodes CASSSSSGLSYEQYF.

This clone was observed a handful of times. The chain combines TRBV2 with TRBJ1-5; maybe TRBD1 (6 bases). V lost 7 bases and J lost 7, with 14 bases in between. The CDR3 is 13 amino acids. Germline CDR1 is SNHLY and CDR2 is FYNNEI. CDR3 sequence reads: CASIQERGQPQHF. The DNA for the CDR3 is TGTGCCAGCATCCAAGAGAGGGGGCAGCCCCAGCATTTT.